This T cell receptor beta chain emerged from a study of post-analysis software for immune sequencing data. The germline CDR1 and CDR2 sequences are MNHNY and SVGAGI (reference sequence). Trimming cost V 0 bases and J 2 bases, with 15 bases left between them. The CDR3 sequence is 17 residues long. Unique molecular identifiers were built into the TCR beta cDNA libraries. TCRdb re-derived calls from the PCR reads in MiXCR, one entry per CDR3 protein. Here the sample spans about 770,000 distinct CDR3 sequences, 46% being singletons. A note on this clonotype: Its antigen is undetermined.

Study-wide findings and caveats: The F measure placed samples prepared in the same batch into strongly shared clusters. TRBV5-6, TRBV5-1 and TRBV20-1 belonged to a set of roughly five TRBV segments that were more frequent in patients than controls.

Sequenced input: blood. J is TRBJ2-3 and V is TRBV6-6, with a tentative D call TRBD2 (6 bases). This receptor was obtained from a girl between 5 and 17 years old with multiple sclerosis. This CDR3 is CASSYSVGSGVTDTQYF. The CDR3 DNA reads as TGTGCCAGCAGTTACTCCGTTGGTAGCGGAGTCACAGATACGCAGTATTTT.